The 20 T cell receptor beta chains presented below share a single source sample, sequenced in a study of cytomegalovirus exposure and HLA in healthy donors. Amplification used 60 Vbeta primers and 13 Jbeta primers. Data came from immunoSEQ multiplex PCR; TCRdb stores just in-frame clones and leaves some out. The table includes fewer than 200,000 clones, 80% detected once. The sequenced material came from PBMCs. Every receptor here comes from a woman aged 45-59 years in good health and CMV-seropositive.

J is TRBJ1-1 and V is TRBV19, with 9 bases identical to TRBD1. Germline assignment: CDR1 LNHDA and CDR2 SQIVND (reference sequence). Trimming removed 0 bases from V and 5 bases from J; junction bases left unmatched: 1. The CDR3 totals 14 residues. This CDR3 is CASSIEGTGTEAFF. As DNA, the CDR3 is TGTGCCAGTAGTATAGAGGGGACAGGGACTGAAGCTTTCTTT. Full variable domain (remainder filled in from reference TRBV19 and TRBJ1-1): DGGITQSPKYLFRKEGQNVTLSCEQNLNHDAMYWYRQDPGQGLRLIYYSQIVNDFQKGDIAEGYSVSREKKESFPLTVTSAQKNPTAFYLCASSIEGTGTEAFFGQGTRLTVV.

This clone came up once. This sequence joins TRBV4-1 and TRBJ2-2, with TRBD2 matching 12 bases. The CDR3 covers 18 residues. The V gene end was trimmed by 0 bases and the J gene end by 6 bases; junction bases not matched to a gene: 8. Germline V CDR1 and CDR2: MGHRA, YSYEKL. CDR3: CASSQEQGLAGIAGELFF. In nucleotides, the CDR3 is TGCGCCAGCAGCCAAGAGCAAGGACTAGCGGGGATCGCCGGGGAGCTGTTTTTT.

The sample holds a few counts of this clone. This chain links TRBV29-1 with TRBJ1-1; TRBD1 might be the D (5 bases). This CDR3 has 13 residues. CDR1 SQVTM and CDR2 ANQGSEA come from the germline V gene. The ends were cut back, 5 bases at V and 4 bases at J, with 14 bases in the middle. The CDR3 sequence: CSVSQVGGTEAFF. The CDR3 region has the DNA TGCAGCGTTAGTCAAGTGGGGGGCACTGAAGCTTTCTTT.

The chain couples TRBV5-1 to TRBJ1-2; D is undetermined. V was trimmed by 2 bases and J by 0 bases, leaving 11 bases between them. The germline CDR1 and CDR2 sequences are SGHRS and YFSETQ. CDR3 length equals 15 residues. The CDR3 DNA reads TGCGCCAGCAGCTTTCAGGCCTTAGCTAACTATGGCTACACCTTC. Encoded protein: CASSFQALANYGYTF.

V is TRBV11-2 and J is TRBJ2-1; D is ambiguous. V lost 0 bases, J lost 6 bases, and 9 bases lay in between. Germline V CDR1 and CDR2: SGHAT, FQNNGV. The CDR3 has 14 residues. Written as DNA, the CDR3 is TGTGCCAGCAGCTTAGACCGACTTACCAATGAGCAGTTCTTC. Translation gives CASSLDRLTNEQFF.

V gene TRBV5-1 combines with J gene TRBJ2-3; D perhaps matches TRBD2 (5 bases). The germline V gene encodes CDR1 SGHRS and CDR2 YFSETQ. Deletions cut 1 base from V and 5 bases from J, with 11 bases between. This CDR3 is 14 amino acids long. The DNA for the CDR3 is TGCGCCAGCAGCTTGACGGGATTACAAGATACGCAGTATTTT. Translated: CASSLTGLQDTQYF.

The rearrangement uses TRBV14 and TRBJ2-7; 8 bases map to TRBD2. V dropped 4 bases and J dropped 12; count of bases not matched to a gene: 17. There are 15 residues in the CDR3. The germline V gene encodes CDR1 SGHDN and CDR2 FVKESK. The CDR3 reads CASSRTGTSVWETYF. DNA of the CDR3: TGTGCCAGCAGCCGAACGGGGACTAGTGTCTGGGAGACGTACTTC.

This chain uses TRBV7-3 with TRBJ1-1; possibly TRBD1 for D (5 bases). From germline, CDR1 is SGHTA and CDR2 FQGTGA. The CDR3 contains 15 residues. The V end was cut by 2 bases, the J end by 1 base, with 11 bases between. CDR3: CASSLGGVENTEAFF. Here the CDR3 DNA reads TGTGCCAGCAGCTTAGGAGGGGTCGAGAACACTGAAGCTTTCTTT.

This chain links TRBV29-1 with TRBJ2-5; D unclear. Germline CDR1 is SQVTM and CDR2 is ANQGSEA. V was pared by 3 bases and J by 1 base, with 6 bases between. The CDR3 length is 12 residues. The CDR3 DNA reads as TGCAGCGTTGACGTTTTCCAAGAGACCCAGTACTTC. Encoded protein: CSVDVFQETQYF.

In this sample, this clone turned up a few times. The rearrangement links TRBV7-9 to TRBJ1-1; D is perhaps TRBD1 (5 bases). The CDR3 runs 11 residues. V was cut by 7 bases and J by 5 bases, with 8 bases left in between. Germline values: CDR1 SEHNR, CDR2 FQNEAQ (reference sequence). The chain's CDR3 is CASIGGTEAFF. The CDR3 DNA is TGTGCCAGCATCGGGGGAACTGAAGCTTTCTTT.

V and J are TRBV13 and TRBJ1-1, with D uncertain. Germline assignment: CDR1 PRHDT and CDR2 FYEKMQ (reference sequence). The CDR3 has 14 amino acids. V lost 2 bases, J lost 4 bases, and 11 bases lay in between. The CDR3 nucleotides are TGTGCCAGCAGCTTACAAAGTCGGAGCACTGAAGCTTTCTTT. Translation: CASSLQSRSTEAFF.

The chain employs TRBV5-1 and TRBJ1-1, with 9 bases fitting TRBD1. V lost 4 bases to trimming and J lost 5 bases; unmatched junction nucleotides: 9. The germline V gene encodes CDR1 SGHRS and CDR2 YFSETQ. The CDR3 runs 15 residues. CDR3 loop: CASSRTGEVETEAFF. The DNA of the CDR3 is TGCGCCAGCAGCCGGACAGGGGAGGTGGAGACTGAAGCTTTCTTT.

The J gene is TRBJ2-7, the V gene TRBV4-3; D perhaps matches TRBD1 (6 bases). The germline V gene has CDR1 LGHNA and CDR2 YSLEER. The V gene lost 4 bases and the J gene lost 2 bases, with 9 bases spanning the gap. The CDR3 has 13 amino acids. The CDR3 bases are TGCGCCAGCAGCCCCGGACAGACCTACGAGCAGTACTTC. Its translation is CASSPGQTYEQYF.

J is TRBJ1-5 and V is TRBV19, with 12 bases fitting TRBD1. This CDR3 spans 18 amino acids. In germline, CDR1 is LNHDA, CDR2 SQIVND (reference sequence). V lost 7 bases to trimming and J lost 1 base; unmatched junction nucleotides: 11. The CDR3 region is CASTGTGGSITSNQPQHF. Here the CDR3 DNA reads TGTGCCAGTACCGGGACAGGGGGCTCCATTACCAGCAATCAGCCCCAGCATTTT.

This sequence joins TRBV7-9 and TRBJ2-5; D gene ambiguous. V was trimmed by 1 base and J by 0 bases, leaving 9 bases between them. The CDR3 length is 15 residues. From germline, CDR1 is SEHNR and CDR2 FQNEAQ (reference sequence). The CDR3 DNA is TGTGCCAGCAGCTTAGGCCGCCGGTACCAAGAGACCCAGTACTTC. Its translation is CASSLGRRYQETQYF.

V usage is TRBV7-6 and J usage is TRBJ1-1; weak D call: TRBD1 (6 bases). This CDR3 has 15 residues. Deletions cut 7 bases from V and 4 bases from J, with 19 bases between. Germline V gene data show CDR1 as SGHVS and CDR2 as FNYEAQ. The CDR3 sequence: CASTLRDQGLTEAFF. In DNA form, the CDR3 reads TGTGCCAGCACCCTTAGAGACCAGGGGCTCACTGAAGCTTTCTTT.

This rearrangement joins TRBV18 to TRBJ2-7, with D uncertain. Trimming removed 2 bases at V and 0 bases at J, with 8 bases between. The V gene's germline CDR1 is KGHSH and CDR2 LQKENI. This CDR3 has 14 amino acids. The CDR3 coding sequence is TGTGCCAGCTCACCATACCCGGTCTCCTACGAGCAGTACTTC. As protein: CASSPYPVSYEQYF.

This clone was found a few times. This sequence joins TRBV6-4 and TRBJ2-2, with TRBD2 matching over 9 bases. Germline assignment: CDR1 MRHNA and CDR2 SNTAGT. V dropped 4 bases and J dropped 1; count of bases not matched to a gene: 16. The CDR3 consists of 20 residues. The CDR3 nucleotides read TGTGCCAGCAGTGTTTCAATTAGGGGCATAGCGGGAGAGAACACCGGGGAGCTGTTTTTT. Its translation is CASSVSIRGIAGENTGELFF.

This clone has more than one count but fewer than ten. The chain employs TRBV4-3 and TRBJ2-4, with TRBD2 as a possible D gene (5 bases). The ends were cut back, 0 bases at V and 6 bases at J, with 12 bases in the middle. The germline V gene encodes CDR1 LGHNA and CDR2 YSLEER. This CDR3 is 15 amino acids long. The CDR3: CASSQDRGSVNIQYF. Written as DNA, the CDR3 is TGCGCCAGCAGCCAAGATCGGGGTAGCGTAAACATTCAGTACTTC.

The chain recombines TRBV11-2 with TRBJ2-1; 10 nucleotides align to TRBD1. V was clipped by 5 bases and J by 7 bases; unmatched bases: 11. Germline V gives CDR1 SGHAT, CDR2 FQNNGV. The CDR3 covers 16 residues. CDR3 sequence reads: CASSQLRDRGRNEQFF. CDR3 coding DNA: TGTGCCAGCAGCCAGCTCCGGGACAGGGGAAGGAATGAGCAGTTCTTC.